This T cell receptor beta chain came from a study of identical twins. Study-wide results and caveats: Twins shared out-of-frame alpha sequences with excess low generation probability. Insertions ran lower in abundant cord blood beta clonotypes, though not in memory repertoires. Twins shared beta out-of-frame sequences in excess, but this excess was weaker.

The authors used template switching to add a universal primer site and gave cDNA unique molecular identifiers. TCRdb processed the 5' RACE reads anew with MiXCR; each CDR3 protein has one entry. The sample holds 450,000 or so distinct CDR3 sequences, about a fifth seen once. The table lists this clonotype with many counts. Its matching antigen is unknown. The germline gives CDR1 LGHDT, CDR2 YNNKEL (reference sequence). The CDR3 runs to 14 residues. V lost 2 bases to trimming and J lost 0 bases, with 4 bases between them. The TCR was taken from a man aged 45-65 years in good health. Sequences were obtained from naive T cells sorted from blood. The chain joins TRBV3-1 to TRBJ2-2; D gene unclear. The CDR3 DNA follows: TGTGCCAGCAGCCAACAGGCGAACACCGGGGAGCTGTTTTTT. Amino acid sequence: CASSQQANTGELFF. Complete variable domain (other parts from reference TRBV3-1 and TRBJ2-2): DTAVSQTPKYLVTQMGNDKSIKCEQNLGHDTMYWYKQDSKKFLKIMFSYNNKELIINETVPNRFSPKSPDKAHLNLHINSLELGDSAVYFCASSQQANTGELFFGEGSRLTVL.